Given below is one TCR beta chain in context. Its antigen remains unknown. The data derive from a study of shared clonotypes between healthy human individuals. Study outcomes and limitations: Across subsets, estimated richness was generally greater for naive than for memory populations. Shared across several donors were around 5% of the naive CD4 clonotypes. Non-shared clonotypes were found to have lower generation probabilities than the clonotypes that were shared by all four of the sorted-subset donors.

The CDR3 covers 20 residues. Trimming at V came to 3 bases and at J to 3 bases, leaving 19 bases not matched to a gene. Germline CDR1 SGHRS, CDR2 YFSETQ. Clones were read by immunoSEQ multiplex PCR, and TCRdb kept only the in-frame ones, dropping some. This table holds about 1.5 million clones, roughly 95% found once. Donors comprised healthy HIV-negative adults lacking recent acute infections or vaccinations. Sequenced input: naive CD4+ T cells sorted from blood. Subset given: CD45RA+ positively selected. V gene TRBV5-1 combines with J gene TRBJ2-1; 9 nucleotides align to TRBD1. The source is a young man in good health. DNA for the CDR3: TGCGCCAGCAGCTCAACCGATCATAAATCACAGACAGGGGGCTACAATGAGCAGTTCTTC. Translation: CASSSTDHKSQTGGYNEQFF.